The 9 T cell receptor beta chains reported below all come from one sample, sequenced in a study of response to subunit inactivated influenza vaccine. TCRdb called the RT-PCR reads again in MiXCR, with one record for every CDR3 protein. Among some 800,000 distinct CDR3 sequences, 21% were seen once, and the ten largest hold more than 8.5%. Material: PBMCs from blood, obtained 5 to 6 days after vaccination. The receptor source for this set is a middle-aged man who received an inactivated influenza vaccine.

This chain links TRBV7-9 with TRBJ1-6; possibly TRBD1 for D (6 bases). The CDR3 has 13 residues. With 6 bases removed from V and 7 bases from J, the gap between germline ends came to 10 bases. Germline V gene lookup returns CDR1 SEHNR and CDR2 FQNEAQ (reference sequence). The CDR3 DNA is TGTGCCAGCAGTGGACAGAAAAATTCACCCCTCCACTTT. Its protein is CASSGQKNSPLHF.

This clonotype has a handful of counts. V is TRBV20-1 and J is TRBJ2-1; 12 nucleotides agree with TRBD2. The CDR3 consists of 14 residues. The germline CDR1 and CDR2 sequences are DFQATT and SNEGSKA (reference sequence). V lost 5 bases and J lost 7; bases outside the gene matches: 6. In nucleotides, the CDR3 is TGCAGTGCTCTCCTAGCGGGAGGGCCTAATGAGCAGTTCTTC. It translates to CSALLAGGPNEQFF.

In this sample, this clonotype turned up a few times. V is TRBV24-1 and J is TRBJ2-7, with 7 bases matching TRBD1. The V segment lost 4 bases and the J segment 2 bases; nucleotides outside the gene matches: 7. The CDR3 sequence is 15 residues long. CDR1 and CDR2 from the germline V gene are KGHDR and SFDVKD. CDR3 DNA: TGTGCCACCAGTGACTCCGACAGGGATGCCTACGAGCAGTACTTC. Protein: CATSDSDRDAYEQYF.

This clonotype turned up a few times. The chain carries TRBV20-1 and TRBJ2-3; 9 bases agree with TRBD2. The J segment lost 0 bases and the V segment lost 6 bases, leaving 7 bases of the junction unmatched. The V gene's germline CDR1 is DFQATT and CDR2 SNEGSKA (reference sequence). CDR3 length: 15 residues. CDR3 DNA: TGCAGTGCCTGGACTAGCGCACCGAGCACAGATACGCAGTATTTT. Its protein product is CSAWTSAPSTDTQYF.

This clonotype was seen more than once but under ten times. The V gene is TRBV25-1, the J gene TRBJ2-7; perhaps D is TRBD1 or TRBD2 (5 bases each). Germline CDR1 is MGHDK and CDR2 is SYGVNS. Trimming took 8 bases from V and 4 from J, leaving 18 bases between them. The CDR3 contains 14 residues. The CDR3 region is CASSRDGMQYEQYF. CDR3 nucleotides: TGTGCCAGCTCGAGGGACGGTATGCAATACGAGCAGTACTTC.

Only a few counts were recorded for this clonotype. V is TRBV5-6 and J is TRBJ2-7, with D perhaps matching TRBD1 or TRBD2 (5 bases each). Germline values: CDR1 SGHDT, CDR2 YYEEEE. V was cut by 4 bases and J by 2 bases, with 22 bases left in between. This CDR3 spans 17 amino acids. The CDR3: CASSPGRRGRLPYEQYF. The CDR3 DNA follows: TGTGCCAGCAGCCCGGGCAGACGGGGCAGGCTACCCTACGAGCAGTACTTC.

CDR3 in amino acids: CASSHRDQSSYEQYF. The CDR3 DNA follows: TGTGCCAGCAGCCACAGAGACCAGAGCTCCTACGAGCAGTACTTC. The J gene is TRBJ2-7, the V gene TRBV7-9; D not resolved. Germline V gene data show CDR1 as SEHNR and CDR2 as FQNEAQ (reference sequence). Trimming cost V 5 bases and J 0 bases, with 14 bases left between them. The CDR3 runs 15 residues. Looking up the rest from reference TRBV7-9 and TRBJ2-7 gives the full variable domain: DTGVSQNPRHKITKRGQNVTFRCDPISEHNRLYWYRQTLGQGPEFLTYFQNEAQLEKSRLLSDRFSAERPKGSFSTLEIQRTEQGDSAMYLCASSHRDQSSYEQYFGPGTRLTVT.

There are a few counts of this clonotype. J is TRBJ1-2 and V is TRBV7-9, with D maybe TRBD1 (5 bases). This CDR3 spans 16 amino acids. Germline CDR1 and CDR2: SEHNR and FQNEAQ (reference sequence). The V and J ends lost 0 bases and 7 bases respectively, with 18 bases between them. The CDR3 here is CASSLAVGREGIGYTF. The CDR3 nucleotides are TGTGCCAGCAGCTTAGCTGTGGGCAGGGAGGGCATTGGCTACACCTTC.

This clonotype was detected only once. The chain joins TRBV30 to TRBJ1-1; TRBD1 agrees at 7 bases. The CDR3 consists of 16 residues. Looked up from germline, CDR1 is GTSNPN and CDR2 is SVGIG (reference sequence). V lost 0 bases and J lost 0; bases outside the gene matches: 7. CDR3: CAWSVRQGGMNTEAFF. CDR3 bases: TGTGCCTGGAGTGTACGGCAGGGGGGGATGAACACTGAAGCTTTCTTT.